Here is one T cell receptor (beta chain) with its context. Its antigen remains unknown. CDR3 length: 15 residues. V was shortened by 1 base and J by 5 bases, with 15 bases between the two germline ends. Germline values: CDR1 SGHAT, CDR2 FQNNGV. The sample originates from a study of T cell responses to AZD1222 COVID-19 vaccine. Study-wide findings and caveats: Rises in breadth and depth of Spike-specific TCRs came after two AZD1222 doses. Donor demographics were predominantly white British with a female majority; clonal diversity may be underestimated.

The data were produced by immunoSEQ multiplex PCR, yet TCRdb's version contains in-frame clones alone and is incomplete. Of about 120,000 clones in the sample, 70% to 90% were seen once. The chain combines TRBV11-2 with TRBJ2-7; TRBD1 is a possible D gene (6 bases). The clonotype originates from an adult in good health. The sample consisted of peripheral blood, taken on day 0 of AZD1222 vaccination. The CDR3 protein is CASSLVVRGVHEQYF. The CDR3, as DNA: TGTGCCAGCAGCTTAGTTGTCAGGGGTGTCCACGAGCAGTACTTC.